What follows are 25 T cell receptor beta chains derived from one specimen sequenced in a study of CD4+ T cells in melanoma. Sequencing was performed with immunoSEQ multiplex PCR; in TCRdb, only in-frame clones are kept and a portion is missing. The sample records about 21,000 clones, roughly 87% being singletons. Sequenced material: cells from a culture (not recorded whether cultured in vitro). The receptors stem from a human donor with melanoma.

The gene calls are TRBV20-1 and TRBJ2-5; D call uncertain. This CDR3 is built from 11 residues. Deletions cut 8 bases from V and 4 bases from J, with 11 bases between. Germline V gene lookup returns CDR1 DFQATT and CDR2 SNEGSKA (reference sequence). The CDR3 is CSLGTAETQYF. In nucleotides, the CDR3 is TGCAGTTTAGGAACGGCAGAGACCCAGTACTTC.

This clone was seen only once. The CDR3 nucleotides read TGCGCCAGCAGACTCGGAGGCACAGATACGCAGTATTTT. Amino acid sequence: CASRLGGTDTQYF. The chain joins TRBV10-2 to TRBJ2-3; D unclear. Trimming removed 6 bases at V and 1 base at J, with 8 bases between. The CDR3 has 13 amino acids. Germline V gene sequence: CDR1 WSHSY, CDR2 SAAADI.

This clone is judged medium-sized. CDR3 coding DNA: TGCGCCAGCAGCCGGCCCGGGCCCGGAGCTTTCTTT. Protein product: CASSRPGPGAFF. The J gene is TRBJ1-1, the V gene TRBV4-1; D is undetermined. Germline CDR1 MGHRA, CDR2 YSYEKL. Trimming stripped 4 bases from V and 10 bases from J, with 13 bases between. The CDR3 spans 12 residues.

The V call is TRBV27, the J call TRBJ2-1; the match to TRBD2 covers 12 bases. The CDR3 loop spans 15 amino acids. Looked up from germline, CDR1 is MNHEY and CDR2 is SMNVEV (reference sequence). V shed 10 bases and J 8 bases; nucleotides not matched to a gene: 12. The CDR3 sequence is CATSSLAGGRHEQFF. In DNA form, the CDR3 reads TGTGCCACTTCGAGTCTAGCGGGGGGGCGGCATGAGCAGTTCTTC.

V gene TRBV19 combines with J gene TRBJ1-1; D uncertain. V lost 8 bases and J 4 bases, leaving 20 bases between the germline ends. This CDR3 spans 15 amino acids. Germline loops: CDR1 LNHDA, CDR2 SQIVND (reference sequence). The CDR3 loop reads CASFCQRFLLTEAFF. CDR3 bases: TGTGCCAGTTTTTGCCAACGGTTCCTCCTCACTGAAGCTTTCTTT.

This chain uses TRBV10-2 with TRBJ2-2; D is possibly TRBD1 (5 bases). Germline assignment: CDR1 WSHSY and CDR2 SAAADI. There are 13 residues in the CDR3. Trimming left V 6 bases short and J 5 bases short, with 10 bases between. The CDR3: CASRGRSTGELFF. The CDR3 nucleotides are TGCGCCAGCAGGGGGCGTTCAACCGGGGAGCTGTTTTTT.

The gene calls are TRBV6-5 and TRBJ1-4; the match to TRBD1 covers 7 bases. Per germline, CDR1 MNHEY and CDR2 SVGAGI. This CDR3 has 14 residues. V gave up 5 bases and J gave up 3 bases; unmatched junction bases: 3. CDR3 nucleotide sequence: TGTGCCAGCAGTCCAGGGGGGGCTAATGAAAAACTGTTTTTT. Translating gives CASSPGGANEKLFF.

The CDR3 loop is CASSPGGNQPQHF. The CDR3 nucleotides are TGTGCCAGCAGCCCCGGGGGAAATCAGCCCCAGCATTTT. This rearrangement joins TRBV11-2 to TRBJ1-5; a possible D gene is TRBD1 (5 bases). The CDR3 sequence is 13 residues long. V shed 5 bases and J shed 4 bases, with 9 bases lying between them. CDR1 and CDR2 (germline): SGHAT, FQNNGV.

This clone was seen only once. The V gene is TRBV10-2, the J gene TRBJ2-7; 8 bases match TRBD2. The CDR3 is made up of 14 amino acids. With 4 bases clipped from V and 7 bases from J, the junction kept 9 bases outside the gene matches. Per the germline V gene, CDR1 is WSHSY and CDR2 is SAAADI. CDR3 amino acids: CASSASGGAGEQYF. The CDR3 region has the DNA TGCGCCAGCAGTGCGTCGGGGGGGGCCGGTGAGCAGTACTTC.

This clone came up once. The chain joins TRBV7-2 to TRBJ1-5; the D is unclear. From germline, CDR1 is SGHTA and CDR2 FQGNSA. The CDR3 is 15 residues long. The V gene lost 3 bases and the J gene lost 5 bases, with 14 bases spanning the gap. The CDR3: CASSFLGRDHQPQHF. Written as DNA, the CDR3 is TGTGCCAGCAGCTTTTTAGGGAGGGATCATCAGCCCCAGCATTTT.

V and J are TRBV11-2 and TRBJ1-1; 7 bases agree with TRBD1. V lost 5 bases, J lost 8 bases, and 11 bases stayed unmatched. This CDR3 is 14 amino acids long. Germline V lookup: CDR1 SGHAT, CDR2 FQNNGV. The CDR3 sequence is CASSETGWSTEAFF. The CDR3 coding sequence is TGTGCCAGCAGCGAGACAGGGTGGTCTACCGAAGCTTTCTTT.

This clone was seen once. The chain couples TRBV5-1 to TRBJ2-2, with D possibly TRBD2 on 5 matching bases. Germline-derived CDR1 and CDR2 are SGHRS and YFSETQ. This CDR3 is built from 14 residues. Deletions cut 2 bases from V and 1 base from J, with 6 bases between. CDR3 DNA sequence: TGCGCCAGCAGCTTCGAGGGGAACACCGGGGAGCTGTTTTTT. Its protein is CASSFEGNTGELFF.

The chain is built from TRBV7-8 and TRBJ2-7, with TRBD1 as a possible D gene (6 bases). Trimming removed 2 bases at V and 4 bases at J, with 9 bases between. CDR3 size: 13 residues. From germline, CDR1 is SGHVS and CDR2 FQNEAQ. CDR3 loop: CASSLLQGYEQYF. In DNA, the CDR3 is TGTGCCAGCAGCTTACTACAGGGATACGAGCAGTACTTC. Combining the CDR3 with reference TRBV7-8 and TRBJ2-7 gives the whole variable domain GAGVSQSPRYKVAKRGQDVALRCDPISGHVSLFWYQQALGQGPEFLTYFQNEAQLDKSGLPSDRFFAERPEGSVSTLKIQRTQQEDSAVYLCASSLLQGYEQYFGPGTRLTVT.

The chain links TRBV2 to TRBJ1-5, with D possibly being TRBD1 (5 bases). The CDR3 contains 14 residues. Germline lookup yields CDR1 SNHLY and CDR2 FYNNEI. V was shortened by 4 bases and J by 0 bases, with 7 bases between the two germline ends. For the CDR3, the DNA is TGTGCCAGCAGTGGGACAAATAGCAATCAGCCCCAGCATTTT. Translated, it gives CASSGTNSNQPQHF.

The rearrangement uses TRBV10-3 and TRBJ1-1; the match to TRBD1 covers 7 bases. CDR3 size: 15 residues. V shed 6 bases, J shed 1 base, and the junction held 8 bases outside the gene matches. Germline CDR1 is ENHRY and CDR2 is SYGVKD. The CDR3 DNA sequence: TGTGCCATCAGCCAACAGGGGAGGCAGAACACTGAAGCTTTCTTT. The encoded protein is CAISQQGRQNTEAFF.

CDR3 sequence reads: CATTGTGLDTQYF. The CDR3 DNA is TGTGCCACTACGGGGACGGGCCTGGATACGCAGTATTTT. V and J are TRBV19 and TRBJ2-3; D may match TRBD1 or TRBD2 (5 bases each). The CDR3 totals 13 residues. V was cut by 10 bases and J by 6 bases, with 17 bases left in between. CDR1 is LNHDA and CDR2 is SQIVND in the germline V gene (reference sequence).

This clone was detected a few times. The gene calls are TRBV9 and TRBJ1-1; no clear D. The CDR3 consists of 13 residues. Trimming took 3 bases from V and 6 from J, leaving 12 bases between them. Germline V CDR1 and CDR2: SGDLS, YYNGEE. In DNA, the CDR3 is TGTGCCAGCAGCGGAACCCTTTCGGCTGAAGCTTTCTTT. Protein sequence: CASSGTLSAEAFF.

This chain links TRBV4-2 with TRBJ2-1; TRBD2 aligns across 9 bases. V trimming: 1 base; J trimming: 7 bases; junction bases outside the gene matches: 5. The CDR3 is 15 residues long. Germline assignment: CDR1 LGHNA and CDR2 YNFKEQ. CDR3 coding DNA: TGTGCCAGCAGCCAAGGGACTAGCGTCGGAAATGAGCAGTTCTTC. This sequence encodes CASSQGTSVGNEQFF.

The V call is TRBV11-2, the J call TRBJ2-3; 8 bases are shared with TRBD2. The CDR3 runs to 17 residues. With 5 bases clipped from V and 2 bases from J, the junction kept 12 bases outside the gene matches. Per germline, CDR1 SGHAT and CDR2 FQNNGV. CDR3 sequence: CASSPNPAGVFTDTQYF. The CDR3 nucleotides read TGTGCCAGCAGCCCTAACCCAGCGGGGGTTTTCACAGATACGCAGTATTTT.

The chain combines TRBV7-9 with TRBJ2-7, with D perhaps being TRBD1 or TRBD2 (5 bases each). V was cut by 5 bases and J by 2 bases, with 13 bases left in between. The CDR3 is 14 residues long. The germline gives CDR1 SEHNR, CDR2 FQNEAQ (reference sequence). CDR3 in amino acids: CASSLRDGAYEQYF. In DNA form, the CDR3 reads TGTGCCAGCAGCCTCCGGGACGGGGCCTACGAGCAGTACTTC. The whole variable domain, remainder taken from reference TRBV7-9 and TRBJ2-7, is DTGVSQNPRHKITKRGQNVTFRCDPISEHNRLYWYRQTLGQGPEFLTYFQNEAQLEKSRLLSDRFSAERPKGSFSTLEIQRTEQGDSAMYLCASSLRDGAYEQYFGPGTRLTVT.

V gene TRBV2 combines with J gene TRBJ2-2, with D possibly TRBD1 on 5 matching bases. Trimming removed 6 bases at V and 0 bases at J, with 8 bases between. The CDR3 length is 14 residues. CDR1 and CDR2 (germline): SNHLY, FYNNEI. The CDR3 nucleotides read TGTGCCAGCAGGGTACAGGCGAACACCGGGGAGCTGTTTTTT. It specifies CASRVQANTGELFF. The full variable domain, its missing parts supplied by reference TRBV2 and TRBJ2-2, is EPEVTQTPSHQVTQMGQEVILRCVPISNHLYFYWYRQILGQKVEFLVSFYNNEISEKSEIFDDQFSVERPDGSNFTLKIRSTKLEDSAMYFCASRVQANTGELFFGEGSRLTVL.

This clone has just one count. The chain recombines TRBV5-1 with TRBJ1-2, with TRBD1 matching 9 bases. Trimming took 0 bases from V and 4 from J; bases not matched to a gene: 4. Germline loops: CDR1 SGHRS, CDR2 YFSETQ. The CDR3 is 15 residues long. The chain's CDR3 is CASSLAPGQGYGYTF. CDR3 nucleotides: TGCGCCAGCAGCTTGGCCCCGGGACAGGGCTATGGCTACACCTTC. The full variable domain, its missing parts supplied by reference TRBV5-1 and TRBJ1-2, is KAGVTQTPRYLIKTRGQQVTLSCSPISGHRSVSWYQQTPGQGLQFLFEYFSETQRNKGNFPGRFSGRQFSNSRSEMNVSTLELGDSALYLCASSLAPGQGYGYTFGSGTRLTVV.

The CDR3 is CASSWGGPHTEAFF. The CDR3 DNA reads as TGCGCCAGCAGCTGGGGGGGACCCCACACTGAAGCTTTCTTT. V gene TRBV5-1 combines with J gene TRBJ1-1; D is possibly TRBD1 (5 bases). This CDR3 has 14 residues. The V end was cut by 3 bases, the J end by 3 bases, with 12 bases between. Germline assignment: CDR1 SGHRS and CDR2 YFSETQ.

The rearrangement links TRBV4-1 to TRBJ2-1; the D gene is possibly TRBD1 (5 bases). Trimming stripped 4 bases from V and 9 bases from J, with 16 bases between. Germline values: CDR1 MGHRA, CDR2 YSYEKL. There are 14 residues in the CDR3. The CDR3 here is CASSLPPVGAEQFF. CDR3 nucleotide sequence: TGCGCCAGCAGCCTTCCCCCCGTAGGGGCTGAGCAGTTCTTC.

The chain has TRBV2 and TRBJ1-5; 7 nucleotides line up with TRBD1. The V segment lost 7 bases and the J segment 2 bases; nucleotides outside the gene matches: 8. The CDR3 extends over 15 amino acids. Germline loops: CDR1 SNHLY, CDR2 FYNNEI. The CDR3 loop is CASTSGGGRNQPQHF. The CDR3 coding sequence is TGTGCCAGCACCTCTGGAGGGGGCCGCAATCAGCCCCAGCATTTT.